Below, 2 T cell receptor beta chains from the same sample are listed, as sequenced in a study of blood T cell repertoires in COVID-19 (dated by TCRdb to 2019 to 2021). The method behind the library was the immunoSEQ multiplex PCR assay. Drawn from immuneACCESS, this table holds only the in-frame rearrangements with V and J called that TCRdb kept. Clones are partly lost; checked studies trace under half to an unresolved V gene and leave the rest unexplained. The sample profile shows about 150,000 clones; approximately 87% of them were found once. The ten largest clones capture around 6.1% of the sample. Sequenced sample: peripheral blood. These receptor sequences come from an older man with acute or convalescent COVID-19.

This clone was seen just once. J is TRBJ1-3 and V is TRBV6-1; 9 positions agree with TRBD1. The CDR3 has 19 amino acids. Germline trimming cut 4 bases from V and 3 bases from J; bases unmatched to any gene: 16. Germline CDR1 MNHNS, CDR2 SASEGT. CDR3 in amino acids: CASSVFFGMGQGSGNTIYF. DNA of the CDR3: TGTGCCAGCAGTGTTTTCTTTGGTATGGGACAGGGAAGTGGAAACACCATATATTTT.

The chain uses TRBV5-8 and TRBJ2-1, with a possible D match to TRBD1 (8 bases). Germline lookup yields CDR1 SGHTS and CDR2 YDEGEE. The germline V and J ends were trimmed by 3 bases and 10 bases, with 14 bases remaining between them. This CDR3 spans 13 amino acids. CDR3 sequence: CASSSDREGEQFF. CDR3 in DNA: TGTGCCAGCAGCTCGGACAGGGAGGGCGAGCAGTTCTTC. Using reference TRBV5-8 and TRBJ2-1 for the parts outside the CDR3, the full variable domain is EAGVTQSPTHLIKTRGQQATLRCSPISGHTSVYWYQQALGLGLQFLLWYDEGEERNRGNFPPRFSGRQFPNYSSELNVNALELEDSALYLCASSSDREGEQFFGPGTRLTVL.